This TCR beta chain was captured in a study of T cells in Graves' hyperthyroidism and ophthalmopathy. This clonotype was counted many times. The antigen is not known. The study, taken as a whole, reports: Most clonotypes that expanded in the thyroid above 0.001 also showed up in blood. The model foresaw ophthalmopathy a median roughly 6.5 months prior to onset.

RNA transcripts were the template for amplifying TCR beta CDR3 regions. TCR CDR3 underwent first-round RT-PCR with the HTBI primer set. A single record per CDR3 protein comes from TCRdb applying MiXCR to the multiplex PCR reads. The data show around 190,000 distinct CDR3 sequences, with 15% to 20% seen just once and roughly 28% held by the top ten. Newly diagnosed hyperthyroidism, duration under 2 months, in patients aged 18 to 65. Germline CDR1 is MNHEY and CDR2 is SVGEGT. This CDR3 is 16 amino acids long. The V end lost 6 bases, the J end lost 6 bases, and 23 bases lay between the germline ends. Sequencing was performed on blood. The V call is TRBV6-2 or TRBV6-3, the J call TRBJ1-1; no definite D call. This TCR was sampled from a woman in her 50s with Graves' hyperthyroidism. In DNA form, the CDR3 reads TGTGCCAGCAGGGAGGTCCTCGGCAGCTCAAGTCCTGAAGCTTTCTTT. It encodes CASREVLGSSSPEAFF.